These 3 T cell receptor beta chains came from one sample sequenced in a study of T cell repertoires in cytomegalovirus infection (dated by TCRdb to about 2019). The instrument given in TCRdb is Illumina HiSeq 1500. TCRdb reprocessed the public reads (quality trimming at Q25 with fastp, clone calling with MiXCR) and kept in-frame beta chains. Each record represents a unique CDR3 protein, reported with the most common genes and DNA among its rows. Present in this sample are 250,000 to 400,000 distinct CDR3 sequences, 20% to 25% of which were seen just once. The ten largest clonotypes hold 13% of the sample. Interpreted using the paper, the treatment or condition label stands for: in vitro stimulation with specific CMV peptide epitopes to enrich CMV-specific T cells. Their cognate antigens are unknown. The input for sequencing was cultured PBMCs, taken from culture after CMV antigen stimulation. The source is a human donor in good health (CMV status not recorded). Some clones in this sample may be carry-over from other donors' samples.

The chain joins TRBV12-3 or TRBV12-4 to TRBJ2-7, with D maybe TRBD2 (5 bases). The CDR3 has 13 amino acids. V shed 8 bases and J shed 6 bases, with 17 bases lying between them. CDR3 protein: CASSVGSGSEQYF. CDR3 sequence (DNA): TGTGCCAGCTCAGTTGGGTCGGGGAGCGAGCAGTACTTC.

The chain carries TRBV6-5 and TRBJ2-2; 9 nucleotides line up with TRBD2. The V segment lost 0 bases and the J segment 6 bases; nucleotides outside the gene matches: 8. This CDR3 has 17 amino acids. Germline values: CDR1 MNHEY, CDR2 SVGAGI. CDR3 sequence (DNA): TGTGCCAGCAGTTACTCGAGTGGTAGCGGGAGACCCGGGGAGCTGTTTTTT. Translation: CASSYSSGSGRPGELFF.

The chain links TRBV7-2 to TRBJ2-5, with D unresolved. CDR1 SGHTA and CDR2 FQGNSA come from the germline V gene. The CDR3 sequence is 12 residues long. V gave up 0 bases and J gave up 9 bases, with 8 bases separating them. CDR3: CASSLAIDPQYF. The CDR3 region has the DNA TGTGCCAGCAGCTTAGCGATCGACCCCCAGTACTTC.